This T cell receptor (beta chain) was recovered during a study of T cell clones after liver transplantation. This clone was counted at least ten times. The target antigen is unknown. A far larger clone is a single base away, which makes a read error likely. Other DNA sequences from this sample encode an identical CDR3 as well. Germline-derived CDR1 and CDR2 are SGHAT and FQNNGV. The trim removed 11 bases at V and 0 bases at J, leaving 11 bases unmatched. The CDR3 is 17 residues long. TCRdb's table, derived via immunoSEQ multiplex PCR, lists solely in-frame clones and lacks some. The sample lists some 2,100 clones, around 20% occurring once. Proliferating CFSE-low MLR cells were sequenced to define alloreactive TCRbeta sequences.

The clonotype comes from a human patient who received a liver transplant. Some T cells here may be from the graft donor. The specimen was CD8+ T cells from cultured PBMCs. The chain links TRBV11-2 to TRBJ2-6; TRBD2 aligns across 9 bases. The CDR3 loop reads CARGGGPVISGANVLTF. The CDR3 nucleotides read TGTGCCCGCGGGGGGGGACCGGTTATCTCTGGGGCCAACGTCCTGACTTTC.